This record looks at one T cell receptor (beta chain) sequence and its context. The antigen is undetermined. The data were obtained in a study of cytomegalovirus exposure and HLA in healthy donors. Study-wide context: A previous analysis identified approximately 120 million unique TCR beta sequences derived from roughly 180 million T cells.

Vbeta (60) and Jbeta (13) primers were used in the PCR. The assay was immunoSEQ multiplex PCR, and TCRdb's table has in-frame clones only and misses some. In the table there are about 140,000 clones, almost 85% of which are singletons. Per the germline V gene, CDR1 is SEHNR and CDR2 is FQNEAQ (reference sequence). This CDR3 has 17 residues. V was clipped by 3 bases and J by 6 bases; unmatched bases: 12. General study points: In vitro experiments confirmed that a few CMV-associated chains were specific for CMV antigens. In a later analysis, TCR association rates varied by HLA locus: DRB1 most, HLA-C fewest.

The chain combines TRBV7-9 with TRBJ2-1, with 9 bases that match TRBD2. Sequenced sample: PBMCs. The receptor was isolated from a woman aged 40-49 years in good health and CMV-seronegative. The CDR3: CASSFILSGLASNEQFF. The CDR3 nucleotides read TGTGCCAGCAGCTTTATATTATCGGGACTAGCATCCAATGAGCAGTTCTTC.